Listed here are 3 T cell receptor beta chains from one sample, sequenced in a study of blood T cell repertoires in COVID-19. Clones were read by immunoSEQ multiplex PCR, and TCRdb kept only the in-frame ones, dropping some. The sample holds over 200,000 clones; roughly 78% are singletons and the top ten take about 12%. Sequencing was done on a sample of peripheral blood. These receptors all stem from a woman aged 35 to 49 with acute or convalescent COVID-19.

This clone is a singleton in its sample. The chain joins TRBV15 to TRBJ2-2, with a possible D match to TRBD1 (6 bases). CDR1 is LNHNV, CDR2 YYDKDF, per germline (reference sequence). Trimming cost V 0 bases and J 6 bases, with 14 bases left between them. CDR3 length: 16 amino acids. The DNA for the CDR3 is TGTGCCACCAGCAGAGATTCACAGGGTCGTCCCGGGGAGCTGTTTTTT. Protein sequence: CATSRDSQGRPGELFF.

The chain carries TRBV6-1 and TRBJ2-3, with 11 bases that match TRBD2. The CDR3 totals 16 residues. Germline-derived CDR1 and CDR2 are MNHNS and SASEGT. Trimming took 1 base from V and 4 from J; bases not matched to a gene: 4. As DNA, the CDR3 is TGTGCCAGCAGTGAAGTTTTAGCGGGGGGGCCAGATACGCAGTATTTT. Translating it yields CASSEVLAGGPDTQYF.

CDR3 sequence reads: CASSSNPTRGYNEQFF. The DNA for the CDR3 is TGTGCCAGCAGTTCGAATCCGACTAGAGGGTACAATGAGCAGTTCTTC. V gene TRBV27 combines with J gene TRBJ2-1, with D possibly being TRBD2 (6 bases). The CDR3 sequence is 16 residues long. CDR1 and CDR2 (germline): MNHEY, SMNVEV (reference sequence). Between the trimmed V and J ends, which lost 4 bases and 4 bases, there was a span of 17 bases.